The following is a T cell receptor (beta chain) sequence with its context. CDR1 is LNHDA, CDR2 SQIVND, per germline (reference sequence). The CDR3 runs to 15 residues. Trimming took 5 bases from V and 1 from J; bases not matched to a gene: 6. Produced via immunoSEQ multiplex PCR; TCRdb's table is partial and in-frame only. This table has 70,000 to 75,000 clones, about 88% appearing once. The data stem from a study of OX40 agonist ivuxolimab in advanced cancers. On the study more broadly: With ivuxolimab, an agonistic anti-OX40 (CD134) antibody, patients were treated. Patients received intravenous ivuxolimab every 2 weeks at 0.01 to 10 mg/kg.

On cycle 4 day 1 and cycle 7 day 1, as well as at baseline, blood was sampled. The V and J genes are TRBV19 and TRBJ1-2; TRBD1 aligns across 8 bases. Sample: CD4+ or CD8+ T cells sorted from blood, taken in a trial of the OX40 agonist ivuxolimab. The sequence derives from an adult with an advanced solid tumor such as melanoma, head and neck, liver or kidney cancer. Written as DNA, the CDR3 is TGTGCCAGTAGTCCTCCTGGACAGGGTAACTATGGCTACACCTTC. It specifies CASSPPGQGNYGYTF. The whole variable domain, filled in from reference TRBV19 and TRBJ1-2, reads DGGITQSPKYLFRKEGQNVTLSCEQNLNHDAMYWYRQDPGQGLRLIYYSQIVNDFQKGDIAEGYSVSREKKESFPLTVTSAQKNPTAFYLCASSPPGQGNYGYTFGSGTRLTVV.